This T cell receptor beta chain was sequenced during a study of Graves' ophthalmopathy and Graves' hyperthyroidism. This clonotype was detected many times. People with hyperthyroidism were aged 18 to 65 and newly diagnosed, under 2 months' duration. The authors amplified TCR beta CDR3 regions, and they did so from RNA transcripts for repertoire sequencing. The first-round RT-PCR employed HTBI primers together with the Qiagen OneStep RT-PCR kit. A multiplex PCR was then performed as the second round. TCRdb recomputed calls from the multiplex PCR reads with MiXCR, one row per CDR3 protein. Among just over 600,000 distinct CDR3 sequences listed, approximately 21% were seen once. The sample was peripheral blood. The TCR comes from a woman aged 18-29 years with stable Graves' hyperthyroidism. Some clones in this sample may be carry-over from other donors' samples.

CDR3: CASSFPQGAQGYTF. The CDR3 DNA reads TGTGCCAGCAGTTTTCCCCAGGGGGCTCAAGGCTACACCTTC. The chain links TRBV12-3 or TRBV12-4 to TRBJ1-2; 8 bases are shared with TRBD1. The CDR3 spans 14 residues. Trimming took 3 bases from V and 8 from J; bases not matched to a gene: 8.